Below, 23 T cell receptor beta chains from the same sample are listed, as sequenced in a study of CD8+CD57+ T cells in acquired aplastic anemia. Patients selected for sequencing had displayed CD8+CD57+ cell expansion by flow cytometry. The use of genomic DNA as template underpinned the TCR beta VDJ and CDR3 profiling. From the reads, TCRdb called clonotypes with MiXCR, one entry per CDR3 protein. The sample carries about 470,000 distinct CDR3 sequences, approximately 33% recorded once. Sequences were obtained from sorted CD4+, CD8+, or CD8+CD57+ T cells (not recorded which) from PBMCs. The receptors were sampled from a human donor with aplastic anemia.

CDR3 sequence reads: CASSLNGNYGYTF. In nucleotides, the CDR3 is TGTGCCAGCAGTTTAAACGGAAACTATGGCTACACCTTC. The rearrangement uses TRBV2 and TRBJ1-2; no firm D call. Germline values: CDR1 SNHLY, CDR2 FYNNEI. V gave up 5 bases and J gave up 2 bases, with 9 bases separating them. This CDR3 has 13 amino acids.

J is TRBJ2-7 and V is TRBV10-2; D may be TRBD1 or TRBD2 (6 bases each). Trimming took off 6 bases at V and 0 bases at J, with 15 bases between the two ends. There are 15 residues in the CDR3. Germline CDR1 is WSHSY and CDR2 is SAAADI. In nucleotides, the CDR3 is TGCGCCAGCAGGGAGGGACTGACAGGCTCCTACGAGCAGTACTTC. It codes for CASREGLTGSYEQYF.

This clonotype was counted at least ten times. The genes are TRBV7-8 and TRBJ1-6; D may be TRBD1 (5 bases). The CDR3 has 17 residues. The germline CDR1 and CDR2 sequences are SGHVS and FQNEAQ. V was pared by 1 base and J by 2 bases, with 12 bases between. CDR3 nucleotides: TGTGCCAGCAGCTTAGTCCCTGGGGGGGCCTATAATTCACCCCTCCACTTT. Protein: CASSLVPGGAYNSPLHF.

This clonotype was seen at least ten times. The chain combines TRBV20-1 with TRBJ2-7; D possibly corresponds to TRBD1 (5 bases). CDR1 DFQATT and CDR2 SNEGSKA come from the germline V gene (reference sequence). Trimming removed 2 bases at V and 5 bases at J, with 10 bases between. This CDR3 has 12 amino acids. CDR3 in DNA: TGCAGTGCTAGATTCAGGGCGAACGAGCAGTACTTC. Translating gives CSARFRANEQYF.

This clonotype was seen repeatedly, ten times or more. This chain joins TRBV10-3 and TRBJ2-1, with D possibly TRBD1 on 6 matching bases. Germline CDR1 reads ENHRY; CDR2 reads SYGVKD. The CDR3 contains 13 residues. The germline V and J ends were trimmed by 10 bases and 5 bases, with 15 bases remaining between them. The DNA of the CDR3 is TGTGCCACAAAGGGGGTAGATAACAATGAGCAGTTCTTC. It codes for CATKGVDNNEQFF.

The sample holds many counts of this clonotype. The CDR3 reads CASSDKGVMNTEAFF. The CDR3 region has the DNA TGTGCCAGCAGTGATAAGGGGGTTATGAACACTGAAGCTTTCTTT. V gene TRBV25-1 combines with J gene TRBJ1-1; D perhaps matches TRBD1 (6 bases). CDR3 length equals 15 residues. The V gene's germline CDR1 is MGHDK and CDR2 SYGVNS. The V gene lost 3 bases and the J gene lost 0 bases, with 11 bases spanning the gap.

Written as DNA, the CDR3 is TGTGCCAGCAGTGACGGGACAGCCTATGGCTACACCTTC. It is translated as CASSDGTAYGYTF. The chain combines TRBV2 with TRBJ1-2; 7 nucleotides align to TRBD1. The CDR3 totals 13 residues. CDR1 and CDR2 (germline): SNHLY, FYNNEI. V shed 3 bases and J 4 bases; nucleotides not matched to a gene: 2.

The chain combines TRBV7-3 with TRBJ2-3, with TRBD2 matching over 7 bases. From germline, CDR1 is SGHTA and CDR2 FQGTGA. This CDR3 contains 16 residues. J gave up 1 base and V 4 bases, and 8 bases lay outside the gene matches. CDR3 sequence reads: CASSSPSGARTDTQYF. CDR3 sequence (DNA): TGTGCCAGCAGCTCCCCTAGCGGAGCCCGCACAGATACGCAGTATTTT.

Turning to this clonotype: Germline and junction disagree at one end, which may indicate a read error. The chain has TRBV20-1 and TRBJ2-7, with 9 bases lining up with TRBD2. Germline CDR1 reads DFQATT; CDR2 reads SNEGSKA (reference sequence). The CDR3 loop spans 15 amino acids. CDR3 amino acids: CSPRAQAGGSYEQYF. The CDR3 coding sequence is TGCAGTCCTAGAGCGCAAGCGGGAGGCTCCTACGAGCAGTACTTC.

This clonotype was observed a handful of times. The V gene is TRBV19, the J gene TRBJ2-1; 7 bases are shared with TRBD1. The CDR3 is 16 residues long. Germline V gene lookup returns CDR1 LNHDA and CDR2 SQIVND (reference sequence). Trimming removed 0 bases from V and 4 bases from J; junction bases left unmatched: 6. CDR3 residues: CASSIDARGFYNEQFF. The CDR3 nucleotides are TGTGCCAGTAGTATAGATGCCAGGGGGTTTTACAATGAGCAGTTCTTC.

In this sample, this clonotype turned up many times. The J gene is TRBJ1-6, the V gene TRBV12-5, with D perhaps matching TRBD1 (5 bases). The CDR3 loop spans 13 amino acids. From germline, CDR1 is LGHNT and CDR2 FRNRAP. V shed 1 base and J shed 10 bases, with 8 bases lying between them. The CDR3 nucleotides read TGTGCTAGTGGTTTGGGGGGCCGATCACCCCTCCACTTT. Protein product: CASGLGGRSPLHF. The variable domain in full, with the rest retrieved from reference TRBV12-5 and TRBJ1-6, is DARVTQTPRHKVTEMGQEVTMRCQPILGHNTVFWYRQTMMQGLELLAYFRNRAPLDDSGMPKDRFSAEMPDATLATLKIQPSEPRDSAVYFCASGLGGRSPLHFGNGTRLTVT.

This clonotype has a count of ten or more. The V call is TRBV29-1, the J call TRBJ2-7; TRBD1 matches at 8 bases. Looked up from germline, CDR1 is SQVTM and CDR2 is ANQGSEA. With 2 bases clipped from V and 8 bases from J, the junction kept 8 bases outside the gene matches. This CDR3 is built from 13 residues. CDR3 sequence (DNA): TGCAGCGTTGAACCCGGACAGGGTTTTCAGCAGTACTTC. As protein: CSVEPGQGFQQYF.

The CDR3, as DNA: TGTGCCAGCAGCTTAACGACTAGCGGGGGGGTACAGTACTTC. Translating it yields CASSLTTSGGVQYF. The chain uses TRBV7-9 and TRBJ2-7; 14 bases are a match to TRBD2. This CDR3 comprises 14 residues. Losses at the gene ends were 2 bases for V and 10 bases for J; bases not matched to a gene: 4. The germline gives CDR1 SEHNR, CDR2 FQNEAQ (reference sequence).

The chain uses TRBV5-4 and TRBJ1-2; D remains unclear. The CDR3 totals 15 residues. V was pared by 3 bases and J by 4 bases, with 16 bases between. Germline CDR1 is SGHNT and CDR2 is YYREEE (reference sequence). CDR3 sequence: CASSSDGVVGYGYTF. CDR3 sequence (DNA): TGTGCCAGCAGCTCGGACGGAGTAGTTGGCTATGGCTACACCTTC.

The table lists this clonotype with a few counts. This CDR3 fails to terminate in the conserved phenylalanine or tryptophan, so it likely reflects a read error. The chain carries TRBV12-3 or TRBV12-4 and TRBJ1-2; D may be TRBD1 (6 bases). Trimming left V 0 bases short and J 7 bases short, with 18 bases between. The CDR3 runs to 16 residues. The CDR3, as DNA: TGTGCCAGCAGTTTAGCGTCGGGCAGGGGAAGCTCTGGCTACACCCTC. The encoded protein is CASSLASGRGSSGYTL.

This clonotype was detected many times. CDR3 coding DNA: TGCAGTGCTAGAGGCGACAGGGGGCGCGGGCTCAACTATGGCTACACCTTC. Protein: CSARGDRGRGLNYGYTF. The V call is TRBV20-1, the J call TRBJ1-2; 10 bases are shared with TRBD1. The CDR3 runs 17 residues. After removal of 1 base from V and 2 bases from J, the junction contained 10 bases not matched to a gene. Germline-derived CDR1 and CDR2 are DFQATT and SNEGSKA (reference sequence).

This clonotype occurred many times. The CDR3 sequence: CASSVVSGNTGELFF. For the CDR3, the DNA is TGTGCCAGCAGCGTAGTTTCTGGGAACACCGGGGAGCTGTTTTTT. J is TRBJ2-2 and V is TRBV9; D unclear. V dropped 0 bases and J dropped 1 base, with 7 bases sitting between them. This CDR3 comprises 15 residues. Looked up from germline, CDR1 is SGDLS and CDR2 is YYNGEE.

This clonotype appeared a few times. The chain has TRBV15 and TRBJ1-6, with TRBD1 matching over 11 bases. Trimming cost V 5 bases and J 8 bases; bases outside gene matches: 5. This CDR3 contains 15 residues. Germline assignment: CDR1 LNHNV and CDR2 YYDKDF (reference sequence). The CDR3: CATSWDRGADSPLHF. The CDR3 DNA reads TGTGCCACCAGCTGGGACAGGGGGGCAGATTCACCCCTCCACTTT.

Regarding this clonotype: The junction does not match germline at one end; this may be a read error. The chain is built from TRBV5-1 and TRBJ2-3; weak D call: TRBD2 (5 bases). Germline-derived CDR1 and CDR2 are SGHRS and YFSETQ. The CDR3 has 14 residues. CDR3 region: CASSLGEGTATQYF. The CDR3 DNA is TGCGCCAGCAGCTTGGGTGAGGGTACAGCTACGCAGTATTTT. Full variable domain (remainder filled in from reference TRBV5-1 and TRBJ2-3): KAGVTQTPRYLIKTRGQQVTLSCSPISGHRSVSWYQQTPGQGLQFLFEYFSETQRNKGNFPGRFSGRQFSNSRSEMNVSTLELGDSALYLCASSLGEGTATQYFGPGTRLTVL.

This clonotype appeared many times. The J gene is TRBJ2-1, the V gene TRBV10-2, with D perhaps matching TRBD1 or TRBD2 (5 bases each). There are 14 residues in the CDR3. V shed 2 bases and J shed 8 bases, with 13 bases lying between them. Germline CDR1 and CDR2: WSHSY and SAAADI. The CDR3 DNA reads as TGCGCCAGCAGTGAGCGGGGCCGCATCGATGAGCAGTTCTTC. Protein product: CASSERGRIDEQFF.

This clonotype was counted at least ten times. This chain connects TRBV7-3 to TRBJ2-3, with 7 bases fitting TRBD1. Germline V gene lookup returns CDR1 SGHTA and CDR2 FQGTGA. The V gene end was trimmed by 6 bases and the J gene end by 4 bases; junction bases not matched to a gene: 4. This CDR3 comprises 13 residues. The chain's CDR3 is CASSRTGADTQYF. The CDR3 DNA reads as TGTGCCAGCAGTCGTACAGGGGCAGATACGCAGTATTTT.

This clonotype was recorded many times. The chain joins TRBV5-4 to TRBJ1-5, with D unclear. CDR1 SGHNT and CDR2 YYREEE come from the germline V gene (reference sequence). The CDR3 is made up of 13 amino acids. V gave up 4 bases and J gave up 7 bases, with 12 bases separating them. Here the CDR3 reads CASSLDGRQPQHF. The DNA of the CDR3 is TGTGCCAGCAGCCTCGACGGACGACAGCCCCAGCATTTT.

Regarding this clonotype: A much larger clone sits a single nucleotide away, making a read error possible. The chain has TRBV19 and TRBJ1-1; tentative D call: TRBD1 (5 bases). V shed 5 bases and J shed 1 base, with 8 bases lying between them. CDR1 is LNHDA and CDR2 is SQIVND in the germline V gene (reference sequence). The CDR3 consists of 13 residues. CDR3 sequence reads: CASSGAANTEAFF. The CDR3 DNA sequence: TGTGCCAGTAGTGGGGCAGCGAACACTGAAGCTTTCTTT.